This T cell receptor (beta chain) was sequenced for a study of CD8+CD57+ T cells in acquired aplastic anemia. For sequencing, patients were chosen who had shown expansion of CD8+CD57+ cells by flow cytometry. When blood sampling took place, the patients had received no therapy. The J segment lost 5 bases and the V segment lost 5 bases, leaving 14 bases of the junction unmatched. CDR3 size: 16 residues. Germline-derived CDR1 and CDR2 are DFQATT and SNEGSKA (reference sequence). Comment on this clonotype: One base away lies a much larger clone, so this may be a sequencing read error.

TCR beta VDJ combinations and CDR3 sequences were profiled from genomic DNA. TCRdb fed the reads into MiXCR, producing one record per CDR3 protein. Among under 500,000 distinct CDR3 sequences listed, around 30% were seen once. The chain has TRBV20-1 and TRBJ2-5, with 10 positions matching TRBD2. The TCR sequence derives from a human donor with aplastic anemia. Input material: sorted CD4+, CD8+, or CD8+CD57+ T cells (not recorded which) from PBMCs. The DNA of the CDR3 is TGCAGTGCTTCAAGCGCCGAGGGACTAGCGAGGGAGACCCAGTACTTC. Translating it yields CSASSAEGLARETQYF.